This T cell receptor beta chain appears in the sequencing data of a study of vaccination and CD4 T cells after COVID-19. Study background: Samples taken post-COVID came a median around 100 days after diagnosis, ranging from 35 to 161. Study-level points and caveats: Vaccine-specific clones in convalescent patients were spike mono-reactive in 304 of 307 cases.

Regarding treatment: 10-day PBMC culture with coronavirus spike peptide pools or control peptides (ViraFEST assay). Sequenced with the Oncomine TCR Beta short-read assay was DNA taken from cultured CD4+ T cells. TCRdb fed the PCR reads into MiXCR, producing one record per CDR3 protein. Among about 20,000 distinct CDR3 sequences listed, approximately 50% were seen once. Notes on this clonotype: What it recognizes is unknown.

Germline CDR1 and CDR2: SEHNR and FQNEAQ (reference sequence). CDR3 size: 17 residues. The V and J ends lost 2 bases and 4 bases, in that order; junction bases with no gene match: 7. The chain couples TRBV7-9 to TRBJ1-6, with TRBD1 identical over 8 bases. This clonotype was sampled from a human donor who had recovered from COVID-19. The sample comprised CD4+ T cells from blood, cultured in vitro. The CDR3 loop is CASSLPGQASYNSPLHF. CDR3 DNA: TGTGCCAGCAGCTTACCGGGACAGGCGTCTTATAATTCACCCCTCCACTTT. The full variable domain, its missing parts supplied by reference TRBV7-9 and TRBJ1-6, is DTGVSQNPRHKITKRGQNVTFRCDPISEHNRLYWYRQTLGQGPEFLTYFQNEAQLEKSRLLSDRFSAERPKGSFSTLEIQRTEQGDSAMYLCASSLPGQASYNSPLHFGNGTRLTVT.